This is a list of T cell receptor beta chains from one sample in a study of T cell responses to AZD1222 COVID-19 vaccine. Here immunoSEQ multiplex PCR was the method, and the copy in TCRdb shows in-frame clones only, minus some. Among about 100,000 clones listed, 70% to 90% were seen once. Material: peripheral blood, obtained on day 0 of AZD1222 vaccination. Every receptor here comes from an adult in good health. CDR3s leave out the opening cysteine and the closing phenylalanine or tryptophan.

v_call: TRBV9
j_call: TRBJ2-1
cdr3_aa: ASSNPSGGALNEQF

v_call: TRBV29-1
j_call: TRBJ2-2
cdr3_aa: SVEGSINTGELF

v_call: TRBV7-7
j_call: TRBJ2-2
cdr3_aa: ASSLTGTTNTGELF

v_call: TRBV2
j_call: TRBJ2-1
cdr3_aa: ASGEAGPYNEQF

v_call: TRBV6-5
j_call: TRBJ2-2
cdr3_aa: ASSYSTANTGELF

v_call: TRBV2
j_call: TRBJ2-3
cdr3_aa: ASSLRRGGTDTQY

v_call: TRBV11-2
j_call: TRBJ1-1
cdr3_aa: ASSLGGWDTEAF

v_call: TRBV19
j_call: TRBJ1-5
cdr3_aa: ASSPRAAENQPQH

v_call: TRBV5-8
j_call: TRBJ1-3
cdr3_aa: ASSFGTAGNTIY

v_call: TRBV7-2
j_call: TRBJ1-4
cdr3_aa: ASSLSAREKLF

v_call: TRBV11-2
j_call: TRBJ2-3
cdr3_aa: ASSLEITSADTQY

v_call: TRBV6-1
j_call: TRBJ2-7
cdr3_aa: ASSEGQGGDEQY